This T cell receptor (beta chain) was captured by sequencing in a study of naive and memory T cell subsets. Findings and caveats of the study: Over 95% of naive TCR sequences appeared only once after error correction, unlike memory subsets.

As for this clonotype: Its antigen remains unknown.

Two oligonucleotides, mixed equimolar, formed the beta constant-region primer covering TRBC1 and TRBC2. Nested alpha and beta constant-region primers with the SP2 primer drove four PCR rounds on ligated cDNA. TCRdb used MiXCR to reprocess the UMI-ligation and nested PCR reads, holding one entry per CDR3 protein. The table has tens of thousands of distinct CDR3 sequences, 9.5% to 12% seen once; the top ten hold about 15%. Germline V gene data show CDR1 as MNHNY and CDR2 as SVGAGI (reference sequence). V was cut by 6 bases and J by 0 bases, with 12 bases left in between. CDR3 length equals 14 residues.

This clonotype was sampled from a human donor in good health. The chain couples TRBV6-6 to TRBJ2-7, with D unclear. Sequenced input: effector memory CD4+ T cells from blood. Regarding subset: effector memory, CD45RA- CD27-. The CDR3 spells CASRVSTVSYEQYF. The CDR3 region has the DNA TGTGCCAGCAGAGTTTCGACGGTCTCCTACGAGCAGTACTTC.